This TCR beta chain was obtained from a study of blood T cell repertoires in COVID-19. TCRdb keeps only in-frame clones here, not all; method: immunoSEQ multiplex PCR. The data show a few hundred thousand clones, 80% to 95% seen once. CDR3 length: 12 residues. CDR1 and CDR2 (germline): LNHNV, YYDKDF (reference sequence). Note on this clone: A read error may account for a junction end that differs from germline.

The V gene is TRBV15, the J gene TRBJ2-7; possibly TRBD1 for D (6 bases). Sequencing used peripheral blood. The TCR originated in a woman aged 25 to 39 with COVID-19, enrolled during active disease. In DNA form, the CDR3 reads TGTGCCACCAGCGGAGAGGGGACACCGGAGCATTTC. Residues: CATSGEGTPEHF.